Listed here are 26 T cell receptor beta chains from one sample, sequenced in a study of post-analysis software for immune sequencing data. Unique molecular identifiers tagged the TCR beta cDNA libraries. TCRdb recomputed calls from the PCR reads with MiXCR, one row per CDR3 protein. This table holds about 820,000 distinct CDR3 sequences, approximately 53% found once. The antigens these receptors bind are not known. Study observations and caveats: TRBV5-6, TRBV5-1 and TRBV20-1 were among five TRBV segments more frequent in patients than controls.

The sequenced material came from blood. All receptors derive from a girl aged 5 to 17 with multiple sclerosis.

CDR3 DNA sequence: TGCGCCAGCAGTGGAGCCCCGGGACAGAATAGCAATCAGCCCCAGCATTTT. This sequence encodes CASSGAPGQNSNQPQHF. The rearrangement joins TRBV10-2 to TRBJ1-5, with TRBD1 identical over 7 bases. CDR1 WSHSY and CDR2 SAAADI come from the germline V gene. CDR3 length: 17 residues. The ends lost 4 bases at V and 0 bases at J; junction bases unmatched: 9.

The chain joins TRBV6-5 to TRBJ2-7; a possible D gene is TRBD2 (5 bases). Germline loops: CDR1 MNHEY, CDR2 SVGAGI. The CDR3 is 17 amino acids. Trimming stripped 0 bases from V and 0 bases from J, with 15 bases between. Here the CDR3 DNA reads TGTGCCAGCAGTTACTCTAGAGGGAGCCACAACTCCTACGAGCAGTACTTC. This codes for CASSYSRGSHNSYEQYF.

The chain links TRBV12-3 or TRBV12-4 to TRBJ2-1; TRBD2 agrees at 11 bases. There are 15 residues in the CDR3. The junction had 3 bases not matched to a gene; V was cut back by 2 bases and J by 6 bases. DNA for the CDR3: TGTGCCAGCAGTTTACCTAGCGGGAGGATCAATGAGCAGTTCTTC. Translation gives CASSLPSGRINEQFF.

This sequence joins TRBV20-1 and TRBJ2-1, with 7 bases matching TRBD2. V gave up 4 bases and J gave up 4 bases; unmatched junction bases: 10. Germline lookup yields CDR1 DFQATT and CDR2 SNEGSKA (reference sequence). CDR3 length: 15 residues. The CDR3 DNA is TGCAGTGCTACAGGGACTATTGGGGTTTACAATGAGCAGTTCTTC. Translated: CSATGTIGVYNEQFF.

This clonotype came up a few times. The chain links TRBV29-1 to TRBJ1-2; D possibly corresponds to TRBD1 (6 bases). The CDR3 loop spans 16 amino acids. V lost 3 bases and J 4 bases, leaving 21 bases between the germline ends. The germline CDR1 and CDR2 sequences are SQVTM and ANQGSEA. In DNA form, the CDR3 reads TGCAGCGTTGAGGCGATCTCAGGCGGCAGGGGCTATGGCTACACCTTC. This gives the protein CSVEAISGGRGYGYTF.

V gene TRBV12-3 or TRBV12-4 combines with J gene TRBJ2-7; D is unresolved. The DNA end favors TRBJ2-1, so the J call may be wrong. The CDR3 consists of 15 residues. CDR3 protein: CASSPGWDTNNEQFF. The CDR3, as DNA: TGTGCCAGCAGCCCTGGGTGGGATACTAACAATGAGCAGTTCTTC.

This clonotype has a handful of counts. The chain uses TRBV10-3 and TRBJ2-3, with a weak D call TRBD2 (5 bases). Germline lookup yields CDR1 ENHRY and CDR2 SYGVKD. Trimming removed 2 bases from V and 4 bases from J, with 7 bases in between. The CDR3 is 13 residues long. In DNA, the CDR3 is TGTGCCATCAGTGAGCGGGATGCAGATACGCAGTATTTT. Translated, it gives CAISERDADTQYF.

This clonotype was seen more than once but under ten times. The rearrangement joins TRBV7-9 to TRBJ2-7; 11 bases map to TRBD2. The CDR3 totals 16 residues. J lost 4 bases, V lost 2 bases, and 7 bases had no gene match. Germline V lookup: CDR1 SEHNR, CDR2 FQNEAQ (reference sequence). The CDR3 coding sequence is TGTGCCAGCAGCTTACCCCGACTAGCGGGACCTTACGAGCAGTACTTC. This translates into CASSLPRLAGPYEQYF. The entire variable domain, with the rest obtained from reference TRBV7-9 and TRBJ2-7, is as follows: DTGVSQNPRHKITKRGQNVTFRCDPISEHNRLYWYRQTLGQGPEFLTYFQNEAQLEKSRLLSDRFSAERPKGSFSTLEIQRTEQGDSAMYLCASSLPRLAGPYEQYFGPGTRLTVT.

The chain links TRBV6-5 to TRBJ2-1; TRBD2 might be the D (5 bases). Trimming removed 2 bases from V and 1 base from J, with 12 bases in between. CDR1 and CDR2 from the germline V gene are MNHEY and SVGAGI. The CDR3 covers 16 residues. The CDR3 here is CASSYRRSGSYNEQFF. DNA for the CDR3: TGTGCCAGCAGTTACCGTCGGTCGGGGTCCTACAATGAGCAGTTCTTC.

This clonotype occurred a few times. V usage is TRBV20-1 and J usage is TRBJ2-1; 8 nucleotides agree with TRBD2. V gave up 6 bases and J gave up 5 bases; unmatched junction bases: 9. Germline V CDR1 and CDR2: DFQATT, SNEGSKA (reference sequence). The CDR3 sequence is 14 residues long. The CDR3 coding sequence is TGCAGTGCCATACGCCTAGCGGGCCACAATGAGCAGTTCTTC. Protein: CSAIRLAGHNEQFF.

In its sample, this clonotype was seen once. The V gene is TRBV7-6, the J gene TRBJ1-1; D perhaps matches TRBD1 (5 bases). Germline V lookup: CDR1 SGHVS, CDR2 FNYEAQ. This CDR3 region has 14 residues. The ends were cut back, 4 bases at V and 3 bases at J, with 12 bases in the middle. CDR3 protein: CASSSRDAYTEAFF. The DNA of the CDR3 is TGTGCCAGCAGCTCCCGGGACGCCTACACTGAAGCTTTCTTT.

The genes are TRBV30 and TRBJ2-5; the D gene is possibly TRBD1 (5 bases). From germline, CDR1 is GTSNPN and CDR2 SVGIG (reference sequence). The CDR3 consists of 13 residues. Trimming shortened V by 0 bases and J by 5 bases, and 10 bases separated the two germline ends. The CDR3 reads CAWSVKGLETQYF. CDR3 in DNA: TGTGCCTGGAGTGTAAAGGGGCTGGAGACCCAGTACTTC.

This chain uses TRBV28 with TRBJ1-5; the D gene is possibly TRBD1 (5 bases). V gave up 7 bases and J gave up 0 bases, with 13 bases separating them. Germline assignment: CDR1 MDHEN and CDR2 SYDVKM. The length of the CDR3 is 15 residues. In DNA, the CDR3 is TGTGCCAGCACCTCGGGGGGAGTTAGCAATCAGCCCCAGCATTTT. Protein: CASTSGGVSNQPQHF.

The chain joins TRBV13 to TRBJ2-1, with 7 bases aligning to TRBD1. Unmatched junction bases numbered 6, after V lost 5 bases and J lost 2 bases. The CDR3 covers 15 residues. Germline CDR1 reads PRHDT; CDR2 reads FYEKMQ (reference sequence). The CDR3 loop reads CASSPRQGAYNEQFF. CDR3 in DNA: TGTGCCAGCAGCCCTCGACAGGGCGCCTACAATGAGCAGTTCTTC.

A word on this clonotype: This may arise from a read error, as a much more abundant clone is one base away. V usage is TRBV5-1 and J usage is TRBJ1-2, with 8 positions matching TRBD1. V lost 2 bases and J lost 7; bases outside the gene matches: 10. Germline V gene lookup returns CDR1 SGHRS and CDR2 YFSETQ. The CDR3 totals 15 residues. CDR3 in amino acids: CASSFGQGGGCGYTF. The CDR3 DNA is TGCGCCAGCAGCTTCGGACAGGGCGGAGGCTGTGGCTACACCTTC. Full variable domain (rest looked up from reference TRBV5-1 and TRBJ1-2): KAGVTQTPRYLIKTRGQQVTLSCSPISGHRSVSWYQQTPGQGLQFLFEYFSETQRNKGNFPGRFSGRQFSNSRSEMNVSTLELGDSALYLCASSFGQGGGCGYTFGSGTRLTVV.

This clonotype was seen only a few times. CDR3 coding DNA: TGTGCCAGCAGCTTAGAACAGGACTATGGCTACACCTTC. Encoded protein: CASSLEQDYGYTF. V and J are TRBV7-2 and TRBJ1-2; possibly TRBD1 for D (5 bases). The CDR3 loop spans 13 amino acids. Germline V lookup: CDR1 SGHTA, CDR2 FQGNSA. Trimming took off 1 base at V and 3 bases at J, with 6 bases between the two ends.

This clonotype has more than one count but fewer than ten. V and J are TRBV20-1 and TRBJ2-7; 9 nucleotides align to TRBD2. Losses at the gene ends were 0 bases for V and 5 bases for J; bases not matched to a gene: 5. The CDR3 sequence is 14 residues long. Germline V gene sequence: CDR1 DFQATT, CDR2 SNEGSKA (reference sequence). The CDR3, as DNA: TGCAGTGCTAGAGACTGGACTAGCGTCCACGAGCAGTACTTC. Translating it yields CSARDWTSVHEQYF.

The CDR3, as DNA: TGCAGCGTTGCGGGACAGGGGAGTCAAGCTTTCTTT. Its translation is CSVAGQGSQAFF. The V and J genes are TRBV29-1 and TRBJ1-1, with 10 bases identical to TRBD1. The CDR3 covers 12 residues. Trimming removed 4 bases from V and 9 bases from J; junction bases left unmatched: 5. CDR1 SQVTM and CDR2 ANQGSEA come from the germline V gene.

The chain is built from TRBV10-3 and TRBJ2-7; 7 bases are a match to TRBD2. V trimming: 6 bases; J trimming: 3 bases; junction bases outside the gene matches: 11. This CDR3 contains 15 residues. Germline CDR1 is ENHRY and CDR2 is SYGVKD. CDR3 in amino acids: CAIRKPIGLGYEQYF. DNA of the CDR3: TGTGCCATCAGGAAGCCAATAGGACTAGGCTACGAGCAGTACTTC.

The rearrangement uses TRBV5-5 and TRBJ2-7, with TRBD1 matching 7 bases. With 4 bases clipped from V and 1 base from J, the junction kept 8 bases outside the gene matches. The CDR3 contains 15 residues. Germline values: CDR1 SGHKS, CDR2 YYEKEE (reference sequence). CDR3 amino acids: CASSPEPGQSYEQYF. The CDR3 region has the DNA TGTGCCAGCAGCCCGGAGCCGGGACAGTCCTACGAGCAGTACTTC.

The V gene is TRBV7-2, the J gene TRBJ2-5, with D uncertain. The V and J ends lost 1 base and 9 bases respectively, with 9 bases between them. Germline lookup yields CDR1 SGHTA and CDR2 FQGNSA. The CDR3 has 12 amino acids. CDR3 loop: CASSLGVPPQYF. CDR3 nucleotides: TGTGCCAGCAGCTTAGGGGTCCCCCCCCAGTACTTC.

This sequence joins TRBV6-6 and TRBJ2-1; TRBD1 matches 12 bases. Germline V CDR1 and CDR2: MNHNY, SVGAGI (reference sequence). This CDR3 spans 13 amino acids. Trimming cost V 10 bases and J 8 bases; bases outside gene matches: 6. Here the CDR3 reads CATGDRGRDEQFF. The CDR3 nucleotides read TGTGCCACCGGGGACAGGGGGCGGGATGAGCAGTTCTTC.

The gene calls are TRBV5-1 and TRBJ2-5, with D perhaps TRBD1 or TRBD2 (5 bases each). Gene TRBJ2-7 matches the end of the DNA better, so the J call may be wrong. This CDR3 comprises 13 residues. The germline gives CDR1 SGHRS, CDR2 YFSETQ. The CDR3 loop is CASSGGNGDEQYF. DNA for the CDR3: TGCGCCAGCAGCGGGGGTAATGGAGACGAGCAGTACTTC.

This chain links TRBV5-1 with TRBJ2-5, with a weak D call TRBD1 (6 bases). Trimming removed 6 bases at V and 1 base at J, with 16 bases between. Germline V gene lookup returns CDR1 SGHRS and CDR2 YFSETQ. The CDR3 length is 15 residues. CDR3 nucleotides: TGCGCCAGCAATCCGTTAGGGGGACCCCAAGAGACCCAGTACTTC. This sequence encodes CASNPLGGPQETQYF.

This chain links TRBV12-3 or TRBV12-4 with TRBJ2-7, with 13 bases that match TRBD2. Trimming took 5 bases from V and 3 from J; bases not matched to a gene: 4. The CDR3 has 15 amino acids. As DNA, the CDR3 is TGTGCCAGCAGTCTACTAGCGGGAGGGTTCTACGAGCAGTACTTC. This encodes CASSLLAGGFYEQYF.

The sample holds a few counts of this clonotype. The chain combines TRBV3-1 with TRBJ1-1; no definite D call. This CDR3 is 13 amino acids long. V lost 2 bases and J lost 1, with 5 bases in between. CDR1 and CDR2 from the germline V gene are LGHDT and YNNKEL (reference sequence). CDR3 nucleotides: TGTGCCAGCAGCCAAAGCCGGAACACTGAAGCTTTCTTT. Its translation: CASSQSRNTEAFF.